These T cell receptor beta chains were read from a single sample in a study of blood T cell repertoires in COVID-19. Profiling relied on immunoSEQ multiplex PCR, and the TCRdb table lists in-frame clones only, not all of them. The repertoire holds 100,000 to 150,000 clones, with under 90% as singletons. What was sequenced was peripheral blood. These receptors were obtained from a woman in her 70s with acute or convalescent COVID-19. Both conserved end residues are trimmed from each CDR3.

v_call | cdr3_aa
TRBV11-1 | ASSGGCGELF
TRBV2 | ASMWRGGSEPQH
TRBV19 | ASSPGTGRRQH
TRBV9 | ASSVSGQGEETQY
TRBV19 | ASSRQGRSPLH
TRBV13 | ASSPGVGEETQY
TRBV5-4 | ASRTLAGGLNEQF
TRBV11-3 | ASQARGREREAF
TRBV7-9 | ASSWDRLLDEKLF
TRBV20-1 | SARGGDGYT
TRBV21-1 | ASSKEGMRDRGYRWCNQPQH
TRBV7-2 | ASSLVEAEAF